These T cell receptor beta chains were read from a single sample in a study of lymphopenia after photon versus proton radiotherapy. Clones were sequenced by immunoSEQ multiplex PCR, and TCRdb holds only the in-frame ones, with some missing. The table shows approximately 15,000 clones, with over 65% occurring only once. Sequencing was performed on peripheral blood, taken from a patient treated with photon-based radiotherapy. These TCRs come from a man between 50 and 59 years old with gastric cancer. CDR3s include the opening cysteine and the closing phenylalanine or tryptophan. A D gene is named only where the DNA matches it firmly. Clone sizes are given selectively: once, few, many, or a class where the clone is expanded.

V gene	clone size	D gene	CDR3 length	J gene	CDR3 protein	CDR3 DNA
TRBV30	NA	NA	12	TRBJ2-7	CAWSVLSDEQYF	TGTGCCTGGAGTGTACTTAGCGACGAGCAGTACTTC
TRBV5-6	NA	TRBD1	15	TRBJ1-1	CASSLGWTGETEAFF	TGTGCCAGCAGCTTGGGTTGGACAGGGGAAACTGAAGCTTTCTTT
TRBV7-8	NA	NA	14	TRBJ1-2	CASSRQTNHYGYTF	TGTGCCAGCAGCCGACAGACCAATCACTATGGCTACACCTTC
TRBV11-2	NA	NA	14	TRBJ1-1	CASSTSPEGTEAFF	TGTGCCAGCAGCACCAGCCCGGAGGGCACTGAAGCTTTCTTT
TRBV6-6	few	NA	14	TRBJ2-2	CASSYATVTGELFF	TGTGCCAGCAGTTACGCGACAGTGACCGGGGAGCTGTTTTTT
TRBV18	NA	TRBD1	14	TRBJ1-1	CASSVTGTGTEAFF	TGTGCCAGCTCCGTGACAGGGACGGGCACTGAAGCTTTCTTT
TRBV7-8	few	NA	14	TRBJ1-5	CASSNDGYNQPQHF	TGTGCCAGCAGCAACGACGGATACAATCAGCCCCAGCATTTT
TRBV19	NA	TRBD1	15	TRBJ1-4	CASSTRDRPNEKLFF	TGTGCCAGTAGTACCCGGGACAGGCCTAATGAAAAACTGTTTTTT
TRBV18	NA	TRBD1	14	TRBJ1-2	CASSPAAGGVGYTF	TGTGCCAGCTCACCAGCAGCAGGGGGAGTTGGCTACACCTTC
TRBV11-2	NA	NA	14	TRBJ2-7	CASSLDRGSLEQYF	TGTGCCAGCAGCTTAGATAGAGGGTCCCTCGAGCAGTACTTC
TRBV15	once	NA	14	TRBJ2-5	CATSRILAQETQYF	TGTGCCACCAGCAGAATACTAGCTCAAGAGACCCAGTACTTC
TRBV12-5	NA	NA	19	TRBJ1-5	CASGPTYNRGKGRNQPQHF	TGTGCTAGTGGTCCCACGTATAACCGGGGGAAGGGCCGCAATCAGCCCCAGCATTTT
TRBV18	NA	NA	16	TRBJ1-5	CASSPRTSGHNQPQHF	TGTGCCAGCTCACCACGGACCTCGGGCCATAATCAGCCCCAGCATTTT
TRBV13	NA	TRBD1	14	TRBJ2-7	CASSTQGLTYEQYF	TGTGCCAGCAGCACACAGGGGCTTACCTACGAGCAGTACTTC
TRBV12-5	NA	NA	12	TRBJ2-7	CASGLPPYEQYF	TGTGCTAGTGGTTTGCCACCATACGAGCAGTACTTC
TRBV10-3	NA	NA	15	TRBJ2-3	CAISESTPGADTQYF	TGTGCCATCAGTGAGTCGACGCCCGGAGCGGATACGCAGTATTTT
TRBV14	NA	TRBD1	15	TRBJ2-1	CASSTLDRGRHEQFF	TGTGCCAGCAGTACTTTGGACAGGGGGCGCCATGAGCAGTTCTTC
TRBV5-6	NA	TRBD2	16	TRBJ2-3	CASSETSGSVGDTQYF	TGTGCCAGCAGCGAGACTAGCGGTAGCGTAGGAGATACGCAGTATTTT
TRBV5-1	NA	NA	13	TRBJ1-1	CASSLGLNTEAFF	TGCGCCAGCAGCTTAGGACTGAACACTGAAGCTTTCTTT
TRBV11-1	NA	NA	12	TRBJ1-3	CASSQSGNTIYF	TGTGCCAGCAGCCAATCTGGAAACACCATATATTTT
TRBV10-3	NA	TRBD2	16	TRBJ2-1	CAISATSGGSYNEQFF	TGTGCCATCAGTGCAACTAGCGGGGGGTCCTACAATGAGCAGTTCTTC
TRBV9	once	NA	14	TRBJ1-2	CASSVDGGGYGYTF	TGTGCCAGCAGCGTGGATGGGGGCGGCTATGGCTACACCTTC
TRBV9	NA	NA	14	TRBJ1-1	CASSVATQEVEAFF	TGTGCCAGCAGCGTAGCGACACAGGAAGTTGAAGCTTTCTTT